The rows below give T cell receptor beta chains drawn from one sample of a study of cytomegalovirus exposure and HLA in healthy donors. The assay was immunoSEQ multiplex PCR, and TCRdb's table has in-frame clones only and misses some. This table holds approximately 86,000 clones, 85% found once. The sequenced sample consisted of PBMCs. The source of these receptors is a man between 40 and 49 years old in good health and CMV-seropositive. The CDR3 runs from the conserved cysteine through the conserved F or W. Each record gives: J gene, clone size, V gene, D gene, CDR3 protein, CDR3 DNA. D genes are given only for firm matches. Not all rows give a size; the values are once, few, many and, for expanded clones, a class.

>TRBJ1-2|-|TRBV10-2|-
CASSTQGSNGYTF
TGCGCCAGCAGCACACAGGGCTCTAACGGCTACACCTTC
>TRBJ2-6|once|TRBV13|TRBD2
CASSFRGAGANVLTF
TGTGCCAGCAGCTTTCGGGGGGCTGGGGCCAACGTCCTGACTTTC
>TRBJ1-1|-|TRBV9|-
CASSVSGVGNTEAFF
TGTGCCAGCAGCGTATCAGGGGTAGGAAACACTGAAGCTTTCTTT
>TRBJ1-6|-|TRBV30|-
CAWSVGSRNSPLHF
TGTGCCTGGAGTGTCGGCAGCAGGAATTCACCCCTCCACTTT
>TRBJ1-1|-|TRBV19|-
CASSTRLDMAFF
TGTGCCAGTAGTACCCGCCTGGACATGGCTTTCTTT
>TRBJ2-7|once|TRBV28|-
CASSLVWAEQYF
TGTGCCAGCAGTTTGGTGTGGGCCGAGCAGTACTTC
>TRBJ1-1|-|TRBV6-5|-
CASSYGSAGQGTEAFF
TGTGCCAGCAGTTACGGGTCGGCAGGGCAAGGAACTGAAGCTTTCTTT
>TRBJ2-5|-|TRBV18|TRBD2
CASFGLAGQETQYF
TGTGCCAGCTTCGGACTAGCGGGCCAAGAGACCCAGTACTTC
>TRBJ2-3|-|TRBV27|TRBD2
CASSRMGPGRGGSQATQYF
TGTGCCAGCAGTAGGATGGGGCCGGGCCGAGGCGGGAGTCAGGCCACGCAGTATTTT
>TRBJ1-2|once|TRBV6-5|-
CASSRGLVGYTF
TGTGCCAGCAGTAGAGGGCTTGTTGGCTACACCTTC
>TRBJ2-7|once|TRBV5-6|TRBD1
CASSSQGVDYEQYF
TGTGCCAGCAGCTCACAGGGGGTAGACTACGAGCAGTACTTC
>TRBJ2-1|once|TRBV4-1|TRBD1
CASSQEAPGQGNEQFF
TGCGCCAGCAGCCAAGAGGCCCCGGGACAGGGTAATGAGCAGTTCTTC
>TRBJ2-7|-|TRBV5-1|TRBD1
CASSTTGTGVYEQYF
TGCGCCAGCAGCACAACCGGGACAGGGGTCTACGAGCAGTACTTC
>TRBJ2-1|few|TRBV25-1|-
CASVRDFEQFF
TGTGCCTCAGTACGGGACTTCGAGCAGTTCTTC